This T cell receptor (beta chain) came from a study of human T cells and chemical hapten exposure. Original processing methods: Approximately 99,000 TCRs per sample was the median, with a range of roughly 23,224 to 750,000. TCRdb independently ran MiXCR on the RACE reads; one entry per CDR3 protein. The V and J calls follow TCRdb's processing rather than the paper's. The table lists more than 300,000 distinct CDR3 sequences, roughly 5.3% of them singletons. Broader study findings: Following DPC sensitization, TCRs present above 1 in 1000 frequency showed no change.

Turning to this clonotype: Its cognate antigen is unknown.

CDR3 length equals 12 residues. Germline assignment: CDR1 SGHRS and CDR2 YFSETQ. Trimming shortened V by 4 bases and J by 8 bases, and 12 bases separated the two germline ends. Time point described: pre-sensitization, week 0. Treatment: therapeutic diphenylcyclopropenone sensitization with weekly scalp DPC. This clonotype originated in a woman between 50 and 59 years old with alopecia areata. Some clones in this sample may be carry-over from other donors' samples. This sequence joins TRBV5-1 and TRBJ1-1, with D unclear. The material sequenced was whole blood, taken in connection with sensitization to the hapten diphenylcyclopropenone (DPC). CDR3 residues: CASSQPTEEAFF. For the CDR3, the DNA is TGCGCCAGCAGCCAGCCGACGGAGGAAGCTTTCTTT.